This paragraph reports one T cell receptor (beta chain). Its antigen remains unidentified. This sample includes further DNA sequences coding for the same CDR3. This sample is drawn from a study of OX40 agonist ivuxolimab in advanced cancers. Across the whole study: An agonistic anti-OX40 (CD134) antibody, ivuxolimab, was used to treat the patients. Every 2 weeks, patients got intravenous ivuxolimab at one of six dose levels (0.01-10 mg/kg).

V shed 1 base and J 4 bases; nucleotides not matched to a gene: 6. The CDR3 is 15 residues long. Looked up from germline, CDR1 is SGHDT and CDR2 is YYEEEE. Sequencing used immunoSEQ multiplex PCR; TCRdb keeps in-frame clones, though not all of them. The sample has 100,000 or so clones; approximately 90% are singletons. Notes on the study in general: Clonal expansion by week 6 occurred in CD4+ and CD8+ blood T cells (at 0.1 to 3.0 mg/kg).

The source is an adult with an advanced solid tumor such as melanoma, head and neck, liver or kidney cancer. The sample here was CD4+ or CD8+ T cells sorted from blood, taken in a trial of the OX40 agonist ivuxolimab. This sequence joins TRBV5-6 and TRBJ2-7; 9 nucleotides agree with TRBD2. CDR3 sequence reads: CASSLIAGVGYEQYF. The DNA for the CDR3 is TGTGCCAGCAGCTTGATAGCGGGAGTAGGTTACGAGCAGTACTTC.